A selection of T cell receptor beta chains follows, all from one sample in a study of early T cells in non-severe SARS-CoV-2 infection. TCRdb used MiXCR to reprocess the 5' RACE reads, holding one entry per CDR3 protein. The sample consists of around 77,000 distinct CDR3 sequences, roughly a tenth of them appearing once. The sample here was whole blood, taken at baseline. The source of these receptors is an adult who was a healthcare worker with PCR-confirmed SARS-CoV-2 infection or an uninfected control (not recorded which). CDR3s leave out the opening cysteine and the closing phenylalanine or tryptophan. A D gene is named only where the DNA matches it firmly. Not all rows give a size; the values are once, few, many and, for expanded clones, a class.

D gene: .; clone size: .; V gene: TRBV7-2; J gene: TRBJ2-3; CDR3 length: 15; CDR3 protein: ASSLAPRGLIQDTQY
D gene: .; clone size: .; V gene: TRBV21-1; J gene: TRBJ2-1; CDR3 length: 13; CDR3 protein: ASSAGRDSYNEQF
D gene: .; clone size: .; V gene: TRBV7-2; J gene: TRBJ2-1; CDR3 length: 14; CDR3 protein: ASSLAGESSYNEQF
D gene: TRBD1; clone size: .; V gene: TRBV30; J gene: TRBJ2-5; CDR3 length: 12; CDR3 protein: AWSGAGGWETQY
D gene: .; clone size: many; V gene: TRBV30; J gene: TRBJ1-6; CDR3 length: 14; CDR3 protein: AWSGKSSSYNSPLH
D gene: .; clone size: many; V gene: TRBV11-2; J gene: TRBJ1-6; CDR3 length: 12; CDR3 protein: ASSLDREYSPLH
D gene: .; clone size: few; V gene: TRBV30; J gene: TRBJ1-1; CDR3 length: 12; CDR3 protein: AWSVRSANTEAF
D gene: TRBD1; clone size: hyperexpanded; V gene: TRBV2; J gene: TRBJ2-1; CDR3 length: 13; CDR3 protein: ASSEPGQGENEQF
D gene: .; clone size: many; V gene: TRBV6-2/TRBV6-3; J gene: TRBJ1-5; CDR3 length: 11; CDR3 protein: ASSSSLNQPQH
D gene: TRBD1; clone size: few; V gene: TRBV6-6; J gene: TRBJ1-5; CDR3 length: 11; CDR3 protein: ATLDRGGQPQH
D gene: .; clone size: many; V gene: TRBV11-2; J gene: TRBJ2-3; CDR3 length: 14; CDR3 protein: ASSPRGAPASDTQY
D gene: .; clone size: few; V gene: TRBV5-1; J gene: TRBJ2-2; CDR3 length: 11; CDR3 protein: ASSYQGPEELF
D gene: .; clone size: .; V gene: TRBV7-7; J gene: TRBJ1-1; CDR3 length: 11; CDR3 protein: ASSREPNTEAF
D gene: .; clone size: .; V gene: TRBV5-5; J gene: TRBJ2-3; CDR3 length: 13; CDR3 protein: ASSLEGTNSDTQY
D gene: TRBD1; clone size: .; V gene: TRBV2; J gene: TRBJ2-3; CDR3 length: 14; CDR3 protein: ASSVRDREYADTQY
D gene: .; clone size: .; V gene: TRBV12-3/TRBV12-4; J gene: TRBJ2-7; CDR3 length: 13; CDR3 protein: ASSPRQVAPYEQY
D gene: TRBD1; clone size: few; V gene: TRBV5-1; J gene: TRBJ2-5; CDR3 length: 12; CDR3 protein: ASSPGQGEKTQY
D gene: .; clone size: few; V gene: TRBV5-6; J gene: TRBJ1-1; CDR3 length: 10; CDR3 protein: ASSAPGGEAF
D gene: .; clone size: many; V gene: TRBV13; J gene: TRBJ2-5; CDR3 length: 11; CDR3 protein: ASLGGNQETQY
D gene: .; clone size: many; V gene: TRBV5-5; J gene: TRBJ1-1; CDR3 length: 13; CDR3 protein: ASSSRGPMNTEAF
D gene: .; clone size: .; V gene: TRBV21-1; J gene: TRBJ1-1; CDR3 length: 12; CDR3 protein: ASSKVHKNTEAF
D gene: .; clone size: few; V gene: TRBV2; J gene: TRBJ2-2; CDR3 length: 14; CDR3 protein: ASSPHRGSTTGELF
D gene: TRBD1; clone size: .; V gene: TRBV12-3/TRBV12-4; J gene: TRBJ1-2; CDR3 length: 13; CDR3 protein: ASSPSGGPNYGYT
D gene: TRBD2; clone size: few; V gene: TRBV6-6; J gene: TRBJ2-1; CDR3 length: 12; CDR3 protein: ASGTSGFYNEQF
D gene: TRBD1; clone size: .; V gene: TRBV5-1; J gene: TRBJ2-7; CDR3 length: 14; CDR3 protein: ASSLETGHEPYEQY
D gene: TRBD1; clone size: few; V gene: TRBV5-4; J gene: TRBJ2-5; CDR3 length: 12; CDR3 protein: ASSSGDREETQY
D gene: TRBD2; clone size: medium-sized; V gene: TRBV13; J gene: TRBJ2-3; CDR3 length: 14; CDR3 protein: ASSMGTSGGTDTQY
D gene: .; clone size: many; V gene: TRBV7-2; J gene: TRBJ2-3; CDR3 length: 13; CDR3 protein: ASSLGGRRTDTQY
D gene: .; clone size: .; V gene: TRBV3-1; J gene: TRBJ1-6; CDR3 length: 14; CDR3 protein: ASSQGGSSYNSPLH
D gene: TRBD2; clone size: few; V gene: TRBV9; J gene: TRBJ2-2; CDR3 length: 18; CDR3 protein: ASSVNPGTSGGMNTGELF
D gene: TRBD2; clone size: few; V gene: TRBV14; J gene: TRBJ2-1; CDR3 length: 12; CDR3 protein: ASSGLAGWNEQF
D gene: TRBD1; clone size: .; V gene: TRBV7-2; J gene: TRBJ2-1; CDR3 length: 13; CDR3 protein: ASSSGTGGLREQF
D gene: TRBD1; clone size: many; V gene: TRBV10-3; J gene: TRBJ1-1; CDR3 length: 12; CDR3 protein: AITTGQGNTEAF
D gene: .; clone size: few; V gene: TRBV10-3; J gene: TRBJ1-1; CDR3 length: 10; CDR3 protein: AIGQENTEAF
D gene: .; clone size: .; V gene: TRBV20-1; J gene: TRBJ2-1; CDR3 length: 12; CDR3 protein: SVAGPPPYNEQF
D gene: .; clone size: .; V gene: TRBV11-3; J gene: TRBJ1-1; CDR3 length: 13; CDR3 protein: ASSLGLERNTEAF
D gene: .; clone size: few; V gene: TRBV5-1; J gene: TRBJ1-1; CDR3 length: 11; CDR3 protein: ASSPTAGTEAF